One sample yielded the 18 T cell receptor beta chains listed below, sequenced in a study of cytomegalovirus exposure and HLA in healthy donors. This PCR relied on a set of 60 Vbeta primers and 13 Jbeta primers. Clones were read by immunoSEQ multiplex PCR, and TCRdb kept only the in-frame ones, dropping some. Found here are 140,000 to 150,000 clones, 78% of them singletons; the top ten hold less than 3.5%. Specimen: PBMCs. These receptors originate from a man in his forties or fifties in good health and CMV-seropositive.

The chain is built from TRBV2 and TRBJ2-2, with TRBD1 matching over 10 bases. The ends lost 10 bases at V and 4 bases at J; junction bases unmatched: 6. Germline-derived CDR1 and CDR2 are SNHLY and FYNNEI. The CDR3 is 14 amino acids. CDR3 nucleotides: TGTGCCACGCGACGGACAGGGGGCACCGGGGAGCTGTTTTTT. Translation gives CATRRTGGTGELFF.

The chain has TRBV14 and TRBJ2-2, with D tentatively TRBD1 (5 bases). V lost 2 bases, J lost 7 bases, and 14 bases lay in between. The CDR3 spans 15 residues. Germline values: CDR1 SGHDN, CDR2 FVKESK. The CDR3 DNA follows: TGTGCCAGCAGCCAATTGGGGCCCTGGGGCGGGGAGCTGTTTTTT. This translates into CASSQLGPWGGELFF.

This clone was observed a few times. This chain joins TRBV9 and TRBJ2-2; TRBD2 matches 12 bases. The CDR3 loop spans 17 amino acids. The V gene end was trimmed by 0 bases and the J gene end by 4 bases; junction bases not matched to a gene: 4. Germline V CDR1 and CDR2: SGDLS, YYNGEE. CDR3 region: CASSVDPGLAGTGELFF. CDR3 bases: TGTGCCAGCAGCGTAGATCCGGGACTAGCGGGCACCGGGGAGCTGTTTTTT. Full variable domain (outside the CDR3, taken from reference TRBV9 and TRBJ2-2): DSGVTQTPKHLITATGQRVTLRCSPRSGDLSVYWYQQSLDQGLQFLIQYYNGEERAKGNILERFSAQQFPDLHSELNLSSLELGDSALYFCASSVDPGLAGTGELFFGEGSRLTVL.

The rearrangement links TRBV7-9 to TRBJ1-3; TRBD1 matches 8 bases. The CDR3 sequence is 13 residues long. From germline, CDR1 is SEHNR and CDR2 FQNEAQ (reference sequence). The trim removed 5 bases at V and 8 bases at J, leaving 5 bases unmatched. Here the CDR3 reads CASSEDRGDTIYF. The CDR3 DNA reads as TGTGCCAGCAGCGAAGACAGGGGTGACACCATATATTTT.

CDR3 bases: TGTGTCAGAGATCCTTTCCATAGACAGGTGCTAGCCAAAAACATTCAGTACTTC. Amino acids: CVRDPFHRQVLAKNIQYF. This sequence joins TRBV7-5 and TRBJ2-4; the listed D gene, TRBD1, was not tested against the DNA. TRBV7-5 is an annotated pseudogene. The CDR3 is 18 amino acids.

A single count supports this clone. The chain joins TRBV27 to TRBJ1-1; a possible D gene is TRBD1 (6 bases). Trimming left V 5 bases short and J 1 base short, with 14 bases between. The CDR3 length is 15 residues. Germline V gene data show CDR1 as MNHEY and CDR2 as SMNVEV (reference sequence). This CDR3 reads CASSRGHIGNTEAFF. Written as DNA, the CDR3 is TGTGCCAGCAGTAGGGGACATATCGGGAACACTGAAGCTTTCTTT.

This clone was recorded only once. V gene TRBV14 combines with J gene TRBJ1-1, with 9 bases aligning to TRBD1. Trimming took 2 bases from V and 4 from J; bases not matched to a gene: 8. Germline V CDR1 and CDR2: SGHDN, FVKESK. This CDR3 has 16 residues. For the CDR3, the DNA is TGTGCCAGCAGCCAAAGGACAGGGGTCGGTCGCACTGAAGCTTTCTTT. Translating it yields CASSQRTGVGRTEAFF.

In regard to this clone: The junction and the germline gene differ at one end; a read error may be behind it. This chain joins TRBV7-9 and TRBJ2-7; D is perhaps TRBD2 (5 bases). This CDR3 comprises 14 residues. The V gene's germline CDR1 is SEHNR and CDR2 FQNEAQ (reference sequence). CDR3 loop: CSSSFTSTGYEQYF. The CDR3 region has the DNA TGTTCCAGCAGCTTTACATCTACGGGGTACGAGCAGTACTTC.

This chain links TRBV29-1 with TRBJ2-5, with 7 nucleotides matching TRBD1. This CDR3 has 12 residues. CDR1 is SQVTM and CDR2 is ANQGSEA in the germline V gene. V was pared by 4 bases and J by 4 bases, with 3 bases of the junction left unmatched. The CDR3 is CSVVGGRETQYF. CDR3 bases: TGCAGCGTTGTAGGGGGCCGAGAGACCCAGTACTTC.

The chain is built from TRBV6-6 and TRBJ1-1; TRBD1 agrees at 9 bases. Germline CDR1 is MNHNY and CDR2 is SVGAGI (reference sequence). This CDR3 contains 14 residues. V trimming: 7 bases; J trimming: 6 bases; junction bases outside the gene matches: 9. Here the CDR3 reads CASKPGQGYSEAFF. The CDR3 nucleotides are TGTGCCAGCAAGCCGGGACAGGGATATTCTGAAGCTTTCTTT.

The chain has TRBV10-3 and TRBJ1-5; TRBD1 agrees at 9 bases. Trimming took 2 bases from V and 3 from J; bases not matched to a gene: 2. CDR3 length equals 15 residues. Germline V gene lookup returns CDR1 ENHRY and CDR2 SYGVKD. CDR3 nucleotide sequence: TGTGCCATCAGTGAGGGACAGGGGCCCAATCAGCCCCAGCATTTT. Protein product: CAISEGQGPNQPQHF.

The chain combines TRBV4-1 with TRBJ2-7; 9 positions match TRBD2. The ends lost 3 bases at V and 5 bases at J; junction bases unmatched: 14. CDR3 size: 17 residues. Per germline, CDR1 MGHRA and CDR2 YSYEKL. The CDR3, as DNA: TGCGCCAGCAGCCACCCCGGGGTTGTAGCGGGAGAAAACGAGCAGTACTTC. This encodes CASSHPGVVAGENEQYF.

The chain uses TRBV29-1 and TRBJ2-1; D gene ambiguous. Trimming cost V 6 bases and J 6 bases, with 18 bases left between them. Germline V CDR1 and CDR2: SQVTM, ANQGSEA. The CDR3 extends over 14 amino acids. CDR3 nucleotides: TGCAGCGTCGCGAGGTCTCTACTCGTCAATGAGCAGTTCTTC. The encoded protein is CSVARSLLVNEQFF.

The chain links TRBV5-6 to TRBJ2-7, with D possibly TRBD1 on 6 matching bases. Per the germline V gene, CDR1 is SGHDT and CDR2 is YYEEEE. V dropped 5 bases and J dropped 0 bases, with 15 bases sitting between them. CDR3 length: 15 amino acids. CDR3 sequence: CASSFDRTYSYEQYF. The CDR3 nucleotides are TGTGCCAGCAGTTTTGACAGGACCTACTCCTACGAGCAGTACTTC.

The chain is built from TRBV7-9 and TRBJ1-5; the match to TRBD1 covers 10 bases. Trimming removed 3 bases from V and 7 bases from J; junction bases left unmatched: 9. CDR3 length: 16 amino acids. The germline V gene encodes CDR1 SEHNR and CDR2 FQNEAQ (reference sequence). The CDR3 sequence is CASSLGTGTGEQPQHF. The CDR3 DNA sequence: TGTGCCAGCAGCTTGGGGACAGGGACAGGGGAGCAGCCCCAGCATTTT. Full variable domain (remainder filled in from reference TRBV7-9 and TRBJ1-5): DTGVSQNPRHKITKRGQNVTFRCDPISEHNRLYWYRQTLGQGPEFLTYFQNEAQLEKSRLLSDRFSAERPKGSFSTLEIQRTEQGDSAMYLCASSLGTGTGEQPQHFGDGTRLSIL.

The rearrangement links TRBV29-1 to TRBJ1-2, with 8 bases lining up with TRBD1. The CDR3 runs 13 residues. CDR1 and CDR2 from the germline V gene are SQVTM and ANQGSEA. Losses at the gene ends were 1 base for V and 6 bases for J; bases not matched to a gene: 4. The CDR3, as DNA: TGCAGCGTTGAAGCCCAACAGGGGGATGGCTACACCTTC. This gives the protein CSVEAQQGDGYTF.

The V and J genes are TRBV5-1 and TRBJ1-5, with 10 positions matching TRBD1. This CDR3 has 16 residues. The junction had 5 bases not matched to a gene; V was cut back by 4 bases and J by 1 base. Germline CDR1 reads SGHRS; CDR2 reads YFSETQ. The CDR3 reads CASSPGTGASNQPQHF. The CDR3 DNA is TGCGCCAGCAGCCCCGGGACAGGGGCAAGCAATCAGCCCCAGCATTTT.

This clone showed up just once. The chain recombines TRBV7-2 with TRBJ1-4; perhaps TRBD1 as D (6 bases). Trimming removed 3 bases from V and 8 bases from J, with 16 bases in between. CDR1 and CDR2 (germline): SGHTA, FQGNSA. The CDR3 loop spans 15 amino acids. The CDR3 here is CASSFLQGPGEKLFF. The CDR3 bases are TGTGCCAGCAGCTTTTTACAGGGTCCGGGGGAAAAACTGTTTTTT.